Below are 2 T cell receptor beta chains sequenced from a single sample in a study of CD8 T cells in ankylosing spondylitis. These receptors have no known antigen. Findings and caveats of the study: What seemed typical of ankylosing spondylitis blood was a TCR beta motif built from about 8 highly homologous variants.

TCRdb ran MiXCR on the 5' RACE reads and lists one entry per CDR3 protein. Seen here are 200,000 to 250,000 distinct CDR3 sequences, about 6.7% observed once, and the top ten hold about 14%. Specimen: blood, either unsorted or a sorted T cell fraction (not recorded which). The receptor source for this set is a male donor with ankylosing spondylitis.

This clonotype has ten or more counts. The chain carries TRBV5-1 and TRBJ1-1; 7 nucleotides align to TRBD1. The germline V gene encodes CDR1 SGHRS and CDR2 YFSETQ. This CDR3 comprises 15 residues. After removal of 1 base from V and 1 base from J, the junction contained 4 bases not matched to a gene. In nucleotides, the CDR3 is TGCGCCAGCAGCTTGAGGGGGCAGGCGAACACTGAAGCTTTCTTT. It translates to CASSLRGQANTEAFF.

In its sample, this clonotype was seen many times. The V call is TRBV2, the J call TRBJ2-1; the match to TRBD2 covers 11 bases. CDR3 length: 15 amino acids. The germline CDR1 and CDR2 sequences are SNHLY and FYNNEI. J gave up 8 bases and V 5 bases, and 8 bases lay outside the gene matches. The CDR3 bases are TGTGCCAGCAGTCCACTAGCGGGGGTAGGGGATGAGCAGTTCTTC. Protein sequence: CASSPLAGVGDEQFF.